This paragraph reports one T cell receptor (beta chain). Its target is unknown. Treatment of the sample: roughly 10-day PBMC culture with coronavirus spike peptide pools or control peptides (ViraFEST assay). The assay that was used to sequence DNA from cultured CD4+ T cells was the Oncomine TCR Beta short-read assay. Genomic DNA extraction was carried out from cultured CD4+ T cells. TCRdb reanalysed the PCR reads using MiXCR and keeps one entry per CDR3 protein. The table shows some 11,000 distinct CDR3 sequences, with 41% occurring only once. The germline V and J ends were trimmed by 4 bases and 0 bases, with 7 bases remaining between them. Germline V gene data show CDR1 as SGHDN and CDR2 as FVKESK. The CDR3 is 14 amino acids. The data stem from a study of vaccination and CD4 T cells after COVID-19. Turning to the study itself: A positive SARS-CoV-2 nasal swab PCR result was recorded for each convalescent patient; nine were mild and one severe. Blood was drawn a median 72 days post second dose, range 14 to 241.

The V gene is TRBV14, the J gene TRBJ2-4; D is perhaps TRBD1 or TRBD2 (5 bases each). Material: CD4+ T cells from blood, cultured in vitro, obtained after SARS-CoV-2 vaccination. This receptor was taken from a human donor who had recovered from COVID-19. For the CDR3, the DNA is TGTGCCAGCAGCCCGGGGCTAGCCAAAAACATTCAGTACTTC. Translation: CASSPGLAKNIQYF.